One sample yielded the 26 T cell receptor beta chains listed below, sequenced in a study of glioma-infiltrating T cells after dendritic cell vaccination. The time point here: after dendritic cell vaccination, including at tumor progression/relapse. Measured with immunoSEQ multiplex PCR; TCRdb has only the in-frame clones, and not every one. Among roughly 85,000 clones listed, about 85% were seen once. The sample here was blood, taken after dendritic cell vaccination. The receptor set was obtained from a human donor with glioblastoma.

The chain employs TRBV13 and TRBJ1-2; TRBD1 matches at 9 bases. This CDR3 is 14 amino acids long. V was clipped by 5 bases and J by 2 bases; unmatched bases: 3. CDR1 and CDR2 (germline): PRHDT, FYEKMQ (reference sequence). The CDR3 nucleotides read TGTGCCAGCAGCCCCGGACAGGGGAACTATGGCTACACCTTC. Protein: CASSPGQGNYGYTF.

This clone was seen many times. The chain is built from TRBV2 and TRBJ2-1; TRBD2 matches at 16 bases. Germline-derived CDR1 and CDR2 are SNHLY and FYNNEI. This CDR3 spans 15 amino acids. With V trimmed by 5 bases and J by 9 bases, 4 bases remained unmatched. The CDR3 bases are TGTGCCAGCAGTAAGGGACTAGCGGGAGGGGGTGAGCAGTTCTTC. It encodes CASSKGLAGGGEQFF.

This clone turned up a few times. The CDR3 loop reads CASSVGLTGDTQYF. The CDR3 nucleotides are TGTGCCAGCAGCGTAGGACTCACAGGAGATACGCAGTATTTT. The chain links TRBV9 to TRBJ2-3; TRBD1 might be the D (5 bases). Between the trimmed V and J ends, which lost 0 bases and 5 bases, there was a span of 10 bases. CDR3 length equals 14 residues. Germline V gives CDR1 SGDLS, CDR2 YYNGEE.

V usage is TRBV7-9 and J usage is TRBJ2-3, with TRBD1 matching over 8 bases. CDR1 and CDR2 (germline): SEHNR, FQNEAQ (reference sequence). Trimming at V came to 4 bases and at J to 11 bases, leaving 5 bases not matched to a gene. The CDR3 has 12 amino acids. CDR3 residues: CASSSDRGQQYF. The CDR3 nucleotides read TGTGCCAGCAGCTCCGACAGGGGACAGCAGTATTTT. The full variable domain, its missing parts supplied by reference TRBV7-9 and TRBJ2-3, is DTGVSQNPRHKITKRGQNVTFRCDPISEHNRLYWYRQTLGQGPEFLTYFQNEAQLEKSRLLSDRFSAERPKGSFSTLEIQRTEQGDSAMYLCASSSDRGQQYFGPGTRLTVL.

This chain connects TRBV2 to TRBJ1-5; perhaps TRBD1 as D (5 bases). Trimming took 6 bases from V and 0 from J, leaving 9 bases between them. The CDR3 runs to 14 residues. The germline CDR1 and CDR2 sequences are SNHLY and FYNNEI. The CDR3 DNA follows: TGTGCCAGCAGCGTCGACAGTAGCAATCAGCCCCAGCATTTT. It encodes CASSVDSSNQPQHF.

A remark on this clone: The junction departs from germline at one end; a sequencing error may be responsible. This sequence joins TRBV27 and TRBJ2-1; 11 bases fit TRBD2. CDR3 length equals 17 residues. The germline V gene has CDR1 MNHEY and CDR2 SMNVEV (reference sequence). The CDR3 region is CASSSVRTSGPYSEQFF. In nucleotides, the CDR3 is TGTGCCAGCAGTTCCGTGAGGACTAGCGGGCCCTACAGTGAGCAGTTCTTC.

The chain carries TRBV4-3 and TRBJ2-7; 12 nucleotides match TRBD2. V was pared by 2 bases and J by 2 bases, with 7 bases of the junction left unmatched. Germline V lookup: CDR1 LGHNA, CDR2 YSLEER. The CDR3 spans 17 residues. CDR3 nucleotides: TGCGCCAGCAGCCAAAGGCCCGGACTAGCGGGAACCTACGAGCAGTACTTC. It yields the protein CASSQRPGLAGTYEQYF.

This chain links TRBV27 with TRBJ2-3, with 10 bases fitting TRBD1. CDR1 and CDR2 from the germline V gene are MNHEY and SMNVEV (reference sequence). With V trimmed by 5 bases and J by 1 base, 9 bases remained unmatched. CDR3 length: 17 residues. The CDR3 loop is CASSTRDRGPRTDTQYF. CDR3 bases: TGTGCCAGCAGTACCCGAGACAGGGGGCCCCGCACAGATACGCAGTATTTT.

This rearrangement joins TRBV7-2 to TRBJ2-1, with D perhaps TRBD1 (6 bases). Per the germline V gene, CDR1 is SGHTA and CDR2 is FQGNSA. There are 16 residues in the CDR3. Trimming removed 9 bases at V and 8 bases at J, with 26 bases between. CDR3 region: CASTFRTVAPLDEQFF. CDR3 in DNA: TGTGCCAGTACGTTTCGGACAGTGGCGCCCTTGGATGAGCAGTTCTTC.

The chain uses TRBV7-9 and TRBJ2-2; possibly TRBD1 for D (6 bases). Between the trimmed V and J ends, which lost 3 bases and 4 bases, there was a span of 15 bases. Germline-derived CDR1 and CDR2 are SEHNR and FQNEAQ (reference sequence). CDR3 length: 16 amino acids. CDR3 residues: CASSFPQGSVTGELFF. The CDR3 region has the DNA TGTGCCAGCAGCTTCCCGCAGGGGTCAGTCACCGGGGAGCTGTTTTTT.

This clone was recorded once. V gene TRBV19 combines with J gene TRBJ2-3; D perhaps matches TRBD2 (6 bases). The ends were cut back, 2 bases at V and 3 bases at J, with 12 bases in the middle. The CDR3 spans 15 residues. The germline V gene encodes CDR1 LNHDA and CDR2 SQIVND (reference sequence). CDR3 loop: CASSIRGSGTDTQYF. The CDR3 DNA reads TGTGCCAGTAGTATACGGGGGAGTGGTACAGATACGCAGTATTTT.

The genes are TRBV5-4 and TRBJ1-1; D is perhaps TRBD1 (5 bases). The CDR3 consists of 16 residues. V shed 0 bases and J shed 0 bases, with 12 bases lying between them. CDR1 is SGHNT and CDR2 is YYREEE in the germline V gene (reference sequence). Here the CDR3 reads CASSLGGEELNTEAFF. The CDR3 nucleotides read TGTGCCAGCAGCTTGGGGGGGGAGGAATTGAACACTGAAGCTTTCTTT.

The chain joins TRBV27 to TRBJ1-4; 7 positions match TRBD1. The germline V gene has CDR1 MNHEY and CDR2 SMNVEV (reference sequence). This CDR3 is 15 amino acids long. V trimming: 3 bases; J trimming: 0 bases; junction bases outside the gene matches: 1. The CDR3 coding sequence is TGTGCCAGCAGTTTTACAGGGGCAACTAATGAAAAACTGTTTTTT. It codes for CASSFTGATNEKLFF.

This clone appeared a few times. The chain employs TRBV30 and TRBJ2-7, with D perhaps TRBD1 (6 bases). Trimming cost V 2 bases and J 4 bases, with 24 bases left between them. Germline-derived CDR1 and CDR2 are GTSNPN and SVGIG (reference sequence). CDR3 size: 17 residues. CDR3 region: CAWSRPPGARRPYEQYF. The CDR3 bases are TGTGCCTGGAGTCGCCCCCCAGGGGCCCGGAGACCATACGAGCAGTACTTC.

The gene calls are TRBV15 and TRBJ2-5; the D is unclear. Germline V CDR1 and CDR2: LNHNV, YYDKDF (reference sequence). V gave up 0 bases and J gave up 4 bases, with 3 bases separating them. The CDR3 consists of 12 residues. The DNA of the CDR3 is TGTGCCACCAGCAGAGATCGAGAGACCCAGTACTTC. Protein product: CATSRDRETQYF.

This clone was counted a single time. The rearrangement joins TRBV6-5 to TRBJ1-2; the D gene is possibly TRBD1 (5 bases). The CDR3 contains 12 residues. The germline CDR1 and CDR2 sequences are MNHEY and SVGAGI. The V end lost 7 bases, the J end lost 5 bases, and 11 bases lay between the germline ends. The CDR3 sequence is CASTPGGYGYTF. Written as DNA, the CDR3 is TGTGCCAGCACTCCCGGGGGATATGGCTACACCTTC.

The chain recombines TRBV15 with TRBJ2-6, with TRBD1 as a possible D gene (6 bases). With 0 bases removed from V and 0 bases from J, the gap between germline ends came to 15 bases. Germline V gene sequence: CDR1 LNHNV, CDR2 YYDKDF (reference sequence). The CDR3 has 19 amino acids. The CDR3 DNA follows: TGTGCCACCAGCAGAGATCTGACAGGTTTTAACTCTGGGGCCAACGTCCTGACTTTC. Protein product: CATSRDLTGFNSGANVLTF.

This clone appeared many times. The chain is built from TRBV7-6 and TRBJ2-7, with D unclear. The CDR3 runs 14 residues. Looked up from germline, CDR1 is SGHVS and CDR2 is FNYEAQ. The V and J ends lost 4 bases and 6 bases respectively, with 16 bases between them. CDR3 bases: TGTGCCAGCAGCTCACAGTTCCCCCCGGTCGAGCAGTACTTC. Its protein is CASSSQFPPVEQYF.

The rearrangement uses TRBV5-4 and TRBJ2-5; maybe TRBD1 (6 bases). CDR3 size: 14 residues. Germline values: CDR1 SGHNT, CDR2 YYREEE (reference sequence). V dropped 4 bases and J dropped 3 bases, with 13 bases sitting between them. The CDR3 coding sequence is TGTGCCAGCAGCCCCCCTCAGGGGAAAGAGACCCAGTACTTC. Encoded protein: CASSPPQGKETQYF.

The J gene is TRBJ1-5, the V gene TRBV4-2; TRBD1 matches at 9 bases. The length of the CDR3 is 16 residues. V shed 4 bases and J 6 bases; nucleotides not matched to a gene: 10. Germline CDR1 LGHNA, CDR2 YNFKEQ. The CDR3 is CASSLIQQGAAQPQHF. For the CDR3, the DNA is TGTGCCAGCAGCCTCATACAACAGGGGGCAGCTCAGCCCCAGCATTTT.

The CDR3 DNA sequence: TGTGCCAGCAGCGTTAATATGGGGGCGAACTACGAGCAGTACTTC. It codes for CASSVNMGANYEQYF. The rearrangement uses TRBV9 and TRBJ2-7; possible D gene TRBD1, 6 bases. The germline V and J ends were trimmed by 2 bases and 3 bases, with 15 bases remaining between them. The CDR3 extends over 15 amino acids. The germline V gene encodes CDR1 SGDLS and CDR2 YYNGEE.

This chain uses TRBV2 with TRBJ2-1; 7 bases agree with TRBD2. CDR3 length: 16 amino acids. Germline values: CDR1 SNHLY, CDR2 FYNNEI. The junction had 6 bases not matched to a gene; V was cut back by 3 bases and J by 1 base. CDR3 in DNA: TGTGCCAGCAGTGAGACTAGCTCTTTGTCCTACAATGAGCAGTTCTTC. Residues: CASSETSSLSYNEQFF.

Concerning this clone: An end of the junction does not agree with germline; a read error may underlie this. The same CDR3 can be traced to other DNA sequences in this sample. The V call is TRBV27, the J call TRBJ2-6; TRBD2 matches at 8 bases. The CDR3 has 17 residues. Germline-derived CDR1 and CDR2 are MNHEY and SMNVEV (reference sequence). CDR3 DNA sequence: TGCGCCAGCAGTTTCTGGAGCGGGAGAACTGGGGCCAACGTCCTGACTTTC. It translates to CASSFWSGRTGANVLTF.

The chain has TRBV6-6 and TRBJ2-7, with 8 bases that match TRBD1. CDR1 MNHNY and CDR2 SVGAGI come from the germline V gene (reference sequence). V gave up 3 bases and J gave up 6 bases; unmatched junction bases: 10. CDR3 length equals 15 residues. The CDR3 protein is CASSYPPSTGAEQYF. DNA of the CDR3: TGTGCCAGCAGTTATCCTCCATCGACAGGGGCCGAGCAGTACTTC.

CDR3 sequence: CASSLWDSHSYEQYF. In DNA form, the CDR3 reads TGTGCCAGCAGTTTGTGGGACAGTCACTCCTACGAGCAGTACTTC. This chain uses TRBV28 with TRBJ2-7; the match to TRBD1 covers 7 bases. J lost 0 bases, V lost 3 bases, and 5 bases had no gene match. This CDR3 is built from 15 residues. Germline CDR1 MDHEN, CDR2 SYDVKM.

This clone has more than one count but fewer than ten. This chain joins TRBV5-4 and TRBJ1-2; TRBD1 aligns across 9 bases. With 5 bases clipped from V and 4 bases from J, the junction kept 3 bases outside the gene matches. CDR1 and CDR2 (germline): SGHNT, YYREEE (reference sequence). The length of the CDR3 is 13 residues. The CDR3 coding sequence is TGTGCCAGCAGAACAGGGGGCACCTATGGCTACACCTTC. The encoded protein is CASRTGGTYGYTF.